The T cell receptor (beta chain) described here comes from a study of cytomegalovirus exposure and HLA in healthy donors. Study at large: HLA-typed donors contributed 80 million or so unique TCRs, which were held in an early data release. Findings of the study overall: A later analysis linked a missense variant in DCLRE1C to the trimming of TCR beta V and J genes. Links to common viral pathogens appeared, in a later analysis, for several of the most significant clusters. Testing in vitro showed a few CMV-associated chains specific for CMV antigens.

The CDR3 is made up of 13 amino acids. Germline values: CDR1 SGHNT, CDR2 YYREEE (reference sequence). V was pared by 3 bases and J by 1 base, with 7 bases between. The primer mix had 60 Vbeta and 13 Jbeta primers. Assay: immunoSEQ multiplex PCR; the TCRdb copy retains only in-frame clones and omits some. Of about 130,000 clones in the sample, 77% were seen once. In regard to this clone: Its specificity is not known.

What was sequenced was PBMCs. The receptor was isolated from a male donor in good health and CMV-seropositive. The gene calls are TRBV5-4 and TRBJ1-1, with D unclear. CDR3 amino acids: CASSSFGNTEAFF. DNA for the CDR3: TGTGCCAGCAGCTCCTTCGGGAACACTGAAGCTTTCTTT.